The source of this T cell receptor beta chain is a study of T-cell reconstitution after alpha-beta-depleted transplantation in children. Points from the study as a whole: T-cell counts and diversity at one year post-transplant came mainly from newly produced T cells. Several hundred rapidly expanded clones from non-depleted graft cells reportedly supplied alpha-beta T cells about two months post-transplant.

The table lists this clonotype with a few counts. The antigen remains unidentified. Unique molecular identifiers were incorporated when the TCRbeta library was constructed. Each CDR3 protein is one row after TCRdb ran MiXCR on the PCR reads. The sample lists around 960,000 distinct CDR3 sequences; about 29% were seen once. Germline V lookup: CDR1 DFQATT, CDR2 SNEGSKA (reference sequence). The CDR3 has 12 amino acids. V gave up 1 base and J gave up 4 bases, with 6 bases separating them. The sequence derives from a boy younger than two who had a stem cell transplant for SCID, so the T cells may come from the graft donor. The sample in question was PBMCs, mostly from graft donor cells, obtained 360 days after TCRalphabeta/CD19-depleted stem cell transplant. The chain has TRBV20-1 and TRBJ2-3, with D uncertain. The CDR3 spells CSARVRPDTQYF. The DNA of the CDR3 is TGCAGTGCTAGAGTGCGGCCAGATACGCAGTATTTT.